These 30 T cell receptor beta chains originate from one sample sequenced in a study of blood T cells in healthy people across ages. With a J-beta primer mix and a sample-barcoded 5' primer, a second PCR ran roughly 6 to 12 cycles. TCRdb ran MiXCR on the 5' RACE reads and lists one entry per CDR3 protein. The sample yields 1.5 million to 2 million distinct CDR3 sequences, roughly 52% seen once. Sequencing used blood. These receptor sequences come from a woman in her 40s in good health.

This clonotype has a handful of counts. V is TRBV7-8 and J is TRBJ2-1; TRBD1 matches at 11 bases. The CDR3 has 17 residues. From germline, CDR1 is SGHVS and CDR2 FQNEAQ. Trimming took 5 bases from V and 9 from J; bases not matched to a gene: 15. CDR3 amino acids: CASSPRPGQGVSGEQFF. CDR3 DNA sequence: TGTGCCAGCAGCCCCCGCCCGGGACAGGGGGTAAGCGGTGAGCAGTTCTTC.

The V and J genes are TRBV5-1 and TRBJ2-7, with D possibly being TRBD2 (5 bases). Germline V gene lookup returns CDR1 SGHRS and CDR2 YFSETQ. The CDR3 totals 15 residues. V gave up 4 bases and J gave up 8 bases, with 22 bases separating them. This chain's CDR3 is CASSPASLARDKQYF. In DNA, the CDR3 is TGCGCCAGCAGCCCTGCCTCCTTGGCGAGGGATAAGCAGTACTTC.

The chain carries TRBV4-1 and TRBJ2-5; no clear D gene. Germline CDR1 reads MGHRA; CDR2 reads YSYEKL. V was pared by 2 bases and J by 5 bases, with 18 bases between. There are 16 residues in the CDR3. The CDR3 reads CASSQTGRAFGETQYF. CDR3 DNA: TGCGCCAGCAGCCAAACGGGCCGGGCCTTCGGGGAGACCCAGTACTTC.

In this sample, this clonotype turned up once. The V gene is TRBV3-1, the J gene TRBJ2-5; possibly TRBD1 for D (6 bases). The last part of the DNA fits TRBJ2-1 better; the J call may be wrong. Germline CDR1 and CDR2: LGHDT and YNNKEL (reference sequence). The CDR3 consists of 16 residues. The CDR3 loop is CASSVRLTGLVETQFF. For the CDR3, the DNA is TGTGCCAGCAGCGTTCGATTAACAGGGTTGGTAGAGACCCAGTTCTTC.

This clonotype has more than one count but fewer than ten. The chain carries TRBV7-9 and TRBJ1-2; D remains unclear. The CDR3 length is 12 residues. Germline V gene sequence: CDR1 SEHNR, CDR2 FQNEAQ (reference sequence). The V end lost 6 bases, the J end lost 5 bases, and 10 bases lay between the germline ends. The CDR3 sequence is CASSFGEYGYTF. CDR3 DNA sequence: TGTGCCAGCAGTTTTGGGGAATATGGCTACACCTTC.

V is TRBV11-2 and J is TRBJ2-1; D is perhaps TRBD1 or TRBD2 (6 bases each). The CDR3 is made up of 15 amino acids. The germline V gene has CDR1 SGHAT and CDR2 FQNNGV. With 3 bases removed from V and 4 bases from J, the gap between germline ends came to 13 bases. CDR3 sequence: CASSFSGDTYNEQFF. DNA of the CDR3: TGTGCCAGCAGCTTCTCGGGGGACACTTACAATGAGCAGTTCTTC. Full variable domain (rest looked up from reference TRBV11-2 and TRBJ2-1): EAGVAQSPRYKIIEKRQSVAFWCNPISGHATLYWYQQILGQGPKLLIQFQNNGVVDDSQLPKDRFSAERLKGVDSTLKIQPAKLEDSAVYLCASSFSGDTYNEQFFGPGTRLTVL.

This clonotype was seen just once. The chain recombines TRBV12-3 or TRBV12-4 with TRBJ1-5; D gene uncertain. The CDR3 contains 15 residues. Trimming cost V 5 bases and J 0 bases, with 11 bases left between them. CDR3 nucleotides: TGTGCCAGCAGTGAAGAGCTTTATAGCAATCAGCCCCAGCATTTT. It codes for CASSEELYSNQPQHF.

A remark on this clonotype: The conserved phenylalanine or tryptophan normally closing the CDR3 is absent here, so this likely arose from a read error. The limits of the CDR3 on the DNA are not certain, so only TCRdb's listed CDR3 is given. The chain carries TRBV6-2 or TRBV6-3 and TRBJ2-5; the table names TRBD1, a call not compared with the DNA. A total of 17 residues make up the CDR3, ends included. Germline CDR1 and CDR2: MNHEY and SVGEGT. CDR3 residues: CASRLDSWGVRGYTFGS.

This clonotype was detected only a few times. The V gene is TRBV24-1, the J gene TRBJ2-1; no firm D call. Germline V gene lookup returns CDR1 KGHDR and CDR2 SFDVKD. The CDR3 covers 18 residues. The V end lost 4 bases, the J end lost 0 bases, and 18 bases lay between the germline ends. The CDR3 is CATSDPTRTASSYNEQFF. The CDR3 nucleotides are TGTGCCACCAGTGACCCTACTCGGACGGCGAGCTCCTACAATGAGCAGTTCTTC.

The chain links TRBV28 to TRBJ2-3; D not certain. This CDR3 spans 15 amino acids. V was trimmed by 6 bases and J by 1 base, leaving 14 bases between them. Germline V gene data show CDR1 as MDHEN and CDR2 as SYDVKM. The CDR3, as DNA: TGTGCCAGCAGCCCACGCCCAAGTGGCACAGATACGCAGTATTTT. Translation gives CASSPRPSGTDTQYF.

The chain uses TRBV4-2 and TRBJ1-1; 9 bases align to TRBD1. This CDR3 has 17 amino acids. Per germline, CDR1 LGHNA and CDR2 YNFKEQ. V gave up 1 base and J gave up 3 bases; unmatched junction bases: 9. The CDR3 DNA follows: TGTGCCAGCAGCCAAGCTTTAGGGACAGGGTTGTACACTGAAGCTTTCTTT. Encoded protein: CASSQALGTGLYTEAFF.

CDR3 loop: CASSFAGVGNTIYF. CDR3 DNA sequence: TGTGCCAGCAGTTTCGCGGGGGTAGGAAACACCATATATTTT. V usage is TRBV28 and J usage is TRBJ1-3; TRBD1 is a possible D gene (5 bases). Trimming shortened V by 3 bases and J by 4 bases, and 10 bases separated the two germline ends. This CDR3 is 14 amino acids long. CDR1 and CDR2 from the germline V gene are MDHEN and SYDVKM.

This chain links TRBV6-1 with TRBJ1-2, with a tentative D call TRBD1 (5 bases). V was shortened by 0 bases and J by 4 bases, with 6 bases between the two germline ends. The CDR3 loop spans 13 amino acids. The germline V gene has CDR1 MNHNS and CDR2 SASEGT. The DNA of the CDR3 is TGTGCCAGCAGTGAAGCGGGACGCTATGGCTACACCTTC. It is translated as CASSEAGRYGYTF.

The chain combines TRBV4-2 with TRBJ2-5; either TRBD1 or TRBD2 may supply D (7 bases each). V gave up 1 base and J gave up 2 bases, with 23 bases separating them. This CDR3 has 19 residues. Per germline, CDR1 LGHNA and CDR2 YNFKEQ. CDR3 sequence: CASSQGRGGRAGDQETQYF. CDR3 bases: TGTGCCAGCAGCCAAGGTCGAGGGGGCCGGGCGGGGGATCAAGAGACCCAGTACTTC.

The J gene is TRBJ2-5, the V gene TRBV29-1; D perhaps matches TRBD1 (6 bases). Germline V lookup: CDR1 SQVTM, CDR2 ANQGSEA. The V and J ends lost 6 bases and 14 bases respectively, with 19 bases between them. This CDR3 contains 11 residues. The CDR3 DNA sequence: TGCAGCGTCCAGGGGAAATACGAGCACTACTTC. Protein: CSVQGKYEHYF.

For this clonotype: A read error may account for a junction end that differs from germline. CDR3 DNA sequence: TGCGCCAGCGGCTTTCAGGGGGCTCGGGAGACCCAGTACTTC. Residues: CASGFQGARETQYF. The chain has TRBV5-1 and TRBJ2-5; 8 nucleotides match TRBD1. The CDR3 runs 14 residues. Germline assignment: CDR1 SGHRS and CDR2 YFSETQ.

The rearrangement joins TRBV24-1 to TRBJ2-7; D could derive from TRBD1 or TRBD2 (5 bases each). Germline values: CDR1 KGHDR, CDR2 SFDVKD. The CDR3 runs to 15 residues. V lost 4 bases and J lost 1, with 13 bases in between. CDR3 loop: CATSETGTSSYEQYF. CDR3 nucleotide sequence: TGTGCCACCAGTGAGACCGGGACCTCTTCCTACGAGCAGTACTTC.

The V and J genes are TRBV29-1 and TRBJ2-5; 8 bases are shared with TRBD2. This CDR3 has 13 amino acids. Trimming cost V 4 bases and J 11 bases; bases outside gene matches: 12. Germline V lookup: CDR1 SQVTM, CDR2 ANQGSEA. The CDR3 is CSVVAGQSYGQYF. The CDR3 nucleotides are TGCAGCGTTGTAGCGGGGCAATCCTACGGGCAGTACTTC.

The chain has TRBV2 and TRBJ1-5, with D perhaps matching TRBD1 (5 bases). CDR3 size: 12 residues. Germline CDR1 SNHLY, CDR2 FYNNEI. Trimming removed 6 bases from V and 4 bases from J, with 7 bases in between. CDR3 in amino acids: CASRQANQPQHF. The CDR3 region has the DNA TGTGCCAGCAGACAGGCGAATCAGCCCCAGCATTTT.

This clonotype was picked up a small number of times. The chain couples TRBV11-2 to TRBJ2-1; the D call may be TRBD1 or TRBD2 (5 bases each). Germline loops: CDR1 SGHAT, CDR2 FQNNGV. The CDR3 consists of 15 residues. The V gene lost 0 bases and the J gene lost 13 bases, with 19 bases spanning the gap. CDR3 sequence reads: CASSLDDRLAGTQFF. The CDR3 coding sequence is TGTGCCAGCAGCTTAGATGACCGCCTAGCAGGGACCCAGTTCTTC.

This clonotype was seen a handful of times. V is TRBV7-2 and J is TRBJ1-2, with a possible D match to TRBD1 (6 bases). Trimming shortened V by 2 bases and J by 7 bases, and 14 bases separated the two germline ends. CDR1 SGHTA and CDR2 FQGNSA come from the germline V gene. This CDR3 is 14 amino acids long. The CDR3 nucleotides read TGTGCCAGCAGCTTAAGGGGGGCTATGGGTGGCTACACCTTC. It codes for CASSLRGAMGGYTF.

Here the CDR3 reads CSAYSKDEQYV. The DNA of the CDR3 is TGCAGTGCTTATTCTAAGGACGAGCAGTACGTC. V usage is TRBV20-1 and J usage is TRBJ2-7; D gene ambiguous. V lost 5 bases and J lost 5, with 10 bases in between. CDR3 size: 11 residues. The V gene's germline CDR1 is DFQATT and CDR2 SNEGSKA (reference sequence).

The chain has TRBV11-2 and TRBJ2-7, with D hard to call. V was trimmed by 6 bases and J by 4 bases, leaving 10 bases between them. Germline V gives CDR1 SGHAT, CDR2 FQNNGV. The CDR3 is 12 residues long. The CDR3 sequence: CASRSTPYEQYF. CDR3 sequence (DNA): TGTGCCAGCAGATCGACACCTTACGAGCAGTACTTC.

The chain links TRBV29-1 to TRBJ2-7; 8 bases are a match to TRBD1. The tail of the sequence fits TRBJ2-5 better, so the J call may be wrong. CDR3 length: 14 residues. Germline CDR1 is SQVTM and CDR2 is ANQGSEA. The CDR3 here is CSARTGRMGETQYF. Written as DNA, the CDR3 is TGCAGCGCCCGGACAGGGCGAATGGGAGAGACCCAGTACTTC.

The chain uses TRBV3-1 and TRBJ2-3; possibly TRBD1 for D (5 bases). CDR1 is LGHDT and CDR2 is YNNKEL in the germline V gene (reference sequence). This CDR3 has 15 amino acids. Between the trimmed V and J ends, which lost 1 base and 7 bases, there was a span of 15 bases. The CDR3 DNA reads as TGTGCCAGCAGCCAAGTTGGGGCAGGCCCGAATACGCAGTATTTT. Translating gives CASSQVGAGPNTQYF.

Comment on this clonotype: At one boundary the junction diverges from the germline segment, which might be a read error. The chain combines TRBV6-1 with TRBJ2-5, with 11 bases that match TRBD1. Per the germline V gene, CDR1 is MNHNS and CDR2 is SASEGT. The CDR3 runs to 15 residues. This chain's CDR3 is CTSRSGQGAQETQYF. The CDR3 nucleotides read TGTACCAGCAGATCAGGACAGGGGGCTCAAGAGACCCAGTACTTC.

V and J are TRBV7-2 and TRBJ1-2; 10 bases are a match to TRBD1. There are 15 residues in the CDR3. Germline V gene data show CDR1 as SGHTA and CDR2 as FQGNSA. The V gene end was trimmed by 5 bases and the J gene end by 7 bases; junction bases not matched to a gene: 10. CDR3: CASSPDRGRLGGYTF. The CDR3 region has the DNA TGTGCCAGCAGCCCAGACAGGGGGCGCCTTGGTGGCTACACCTTC.

This clonotype was seen a few times. The rearrangement links TRBV12-3 or TRBV12-4 to TRBJ1-4, with D uncertain. CDR3 length equals 14 residues. The V end was cut by 3 bases, the J end by 6 bases, with 11 bases between. The CDR3 is CASSFFRKDEKLFF. In DNA form, the CDR3 reads TGTGCCAGCAGTTTTTTCAGGAAAGATGAAAAACTGTTTTTT.

The chain carries TRBV10-2 and TRBJ2-7; D not resolved. The end of the DNA aligns better with TRBJ2-5, so the J call may be wrong. Germline lookup yields CDR1 WSHSY and CDR2 SAAADI. This CDR3 has 12 residues. The CDR3 nucleotides read TGCGCCAGCAGACTATATCGACAGACCCAGTACTTC. This gives the protein CASRLYRQTQYF.

This clonotype has more than one count but fewer than ten. The chain combines TRBV10-3 with TRBJ2-7, with 7 bases that match TRBD1. The CDR3 runs to 14 residues. Unmatched junction bases numbered 10, after V lost 6 bases and J lost 5 bases. The V gene's germline CDR1 is ENHRY and CDR2 SYGVKD. In DNA, the CDR3 is TGTGCCATCAGAAATGTGACAGGGCCCCACGAGCAGTACTTC. It yields the protein CAIRNVTGPHEQYF.